What follows describes a single T cell receptor beta chain. Its antigen remains unidentified. Time point reported: sample taken at primary tumor resection. Researchers sequenced whole RNA taken from tumor, nontumor lung or frozen PBMC without sorting. The CDR3 is 13 residues long. Germline CDR1 reads DFQATT; CDR2 reads SNEGSKA (reference sequence). V was cut by 6 bases and J by 5 bases, with 15 bases left in between. The data stem from a study of spatial heterogeneity in lung cancer. TCRdb ran MiXCR on the 5' RACE reads and lists one entry per CDR3 protein. Here the sample spans some 96,000 distinct CDR3 sequences, around 4.3% being singletons. Notes on the study in general: Tumoral mutation counts were tracked by counts of expanded intratumoral alpha and beta TCRs.

This clonotype originated in a male donor with early-stage non-small cell lung cancer. The material was lung tumor tissue, obtained at surgery. V gene TRBV20-1 combines with J gene TRBJ2-3; TRBD2 is a possible D gene (5 bases). The CDR3 region is CSAGPGKGDTQYF. CDR3 coding DNA: TGCAGTGCCGGCCCGGGAAAGGGAGATACGCAGTATTTT.